This is a list of T cell receptor beta chains from one sample in a study of human T cells and chemical hapten exposure. Via MiXCR, TCRdb re-called the RACE reads, giving one row per CDR3 protein. The table has approximately 91,000 distinct CDR3 sequences, roughly 11% seen once. Sequencing used whole blood, obtained in connection with sensitization to the hapten diphenylcyclopropenone (DPC). These receptors originate from a man in his late teens or twenties with alopecia areata. Some clones in this sample may be carry-over from other donors' samples. Each CDR3 is given with its conserved first and last residue. D genes are given only for firm matches. Clone size is stated in some rows and not others, as once, few, many or a class when expanded.

clone_size j_call d_call v_call cdr3_nt cdr3_aa
many TRBJ2-1 - TRBV28 TGTGCCAGCAGCATTCAAGTGCCCCATGAGCAGTTCTTC CASSIQVPHEQFF
- TRBJ1-3 - TRBV12-3/TRBV12-4 TGTGCCAGCAGGGTCGGCCGGCTCACTGGAAACACCATATATTTT CASRVGRLTGNTIYF
few TRBJ1-6 - TRBV28 TGTGCCAGCAGCATCGCTACTTCCAATTCACCCCTCCACTTT CASSIATSNSPLHF
few TRBJ2-7 - TRBV7-9 TGTGCCAGCAGCTCCCCGGGAGAGGCCTACGAGCAGTACTTC CASSSPGEAYEQYF
- TRBJ1-6 - TRBV7-2 TGTGCCAGCAGCTTTCTTTCGGGGGTCACTAAGAATTCACCCCTCCACTTT CASSFLSGVTKNSPLHF
- TRBJ2-4 - TRBV7-6 TGTGCCAGCAGCTTAGTCCGTGGAGATCTAGCCAAAAACATTCAGTACTTC CASSLVRGDLAKNIQYF
- TRBJ2-7 - TRBV28 TGTGCCAGCAGTACACCCCGGGGGACCTCCTACGAGCAGTACTTC CASSTPRGTSYEQYF
few TRBJ2-7 - TRBV10-1 TGCGCCAGCAGTGAAGGGGTCCCCTACGAGCAGTACTTC CASSEGVPYEQYF
few TRBJ2-3 TRBD2 TRBV7-2 TGTGCCAGCAGCTTCGTGCTAGCGGGGCGAAGCACAGATACGCAGTATTTT CASSFVLAGRSTDTQYF
many TRBJ2-2 - TRBV6-4 TGTGCCAGCAGTGACTCGCAGACCGGGGAGCTGTTTTTT CASSDSQTGELFF
many TRBJ1-4 - TRBV4-3 TGCGCCAGCAGCCAAGATTTTAACAGGTTCGAAGAAAAACTGTTTTTT CASSQDFNRFEEKLFF
- TRBJ1-1 - TRBV7-9 TGTGCCAGCAGCTTAAGGCTTCCCAGCGGGAATACTGAAGCTTTCTTT CASSLRLPSGNTEAFF
- TRBJ1-2 - TRBV9 TGTGCCAGCAGCCTGACGGGCCAGAACTATGGCTACACCTTC CASSLTGQNYGYTF
- TRBJ2-5 - TRBV9 TGTGCCAGCAGCGGTGGCTTCGGGTACCAAGAGACCCAGTACTTC CASSGGFGYQETQYF
many TRBJ2-2 - TRBV11-2 TGTGCCAGCAGCCGACGCGCCGATCCCGGGGAGCTGTTTTTT CASSRRADPGELFF
many TRBJ1-4 - TRBV6-5 TGTGCCAGCAGTTATGCGGGCCGAACTAATGAAAAACTGTTTTTT CASSYAGRTNEKLFF
- TRBJ1-1 TRBD1 TRBV11-1 TGTGCCAGCAGCCGCGGGACAGCTGAAGCTTTCTTT CASSRGTAEAFF
- TRBJ1-6 TRBD1 TRBV2 TGTGCCAGCAGACAGGGGCGAGATTCACCCCTCCACTTT CASRQGRDSPLHF
many TRBJ1-4 TRBD1 TRBV12-3/TRBV12-4 TGTGCCAGCAGCTCCGGGACAGGGGCTGAAAAACTGTTTTTT CASSSGTGAEKLFF
many TRBJ1-2 TRBD1 TRBV11-2 TGTGCCAGCAGGAATCTGTTTCAGGGACAGGGAGGCGGCTACACCTTC CASRNLFQGQGGGYTF
many TRBJ2-6 - TRBV7-2 TGTGCCAGCAGCTGGAGACCTGGGAACTCTGGGGCCAACGTCCTGACTTTC CASSWRPGNSGANVLTF
many TRBJ2-2 - TRBV10-1 TGCGCCAGCAGTGTAAGCCGAGGTTCCGGGGAGCTGTTTTTT CASSVSRGSGELFF
few TRBJ2-2 - TRBV18 TGTGCCAGCTCACCAATGGACGTCCGCTCGAACACCGGGGAGCTGTTTTTT CASSPMDVRSNTGELFF
- TRBJ2-1 - TRBV18 TGTGCCAGCTCACCACCGACGGGACCGACTAATGAGCAGTTCTTC CASSPPTGPTNEQFF
many TRBJ2-1 TRBD2 TRBV28 TGTGCCAGCAGTTTATTAAGCGGGGCCAACAATGAGCAGTTCTTC CASSLLSGANNEQFF
few TRBJ1-4 - TRBV3-1 TGTGCCAGCAGCCAAGGGCAGAACACTAATGAAAAACTGTTTTTT CASSQGQNTNEKLFF
many TRBJ2-1 TRBD2 TRBV7-2 TGTGCCAGCAGCTTAAGAGGGACTAGCGGGGAGCTCTCCTACAATGAGCAGTTCTTC CASSLRGTSGELSYNEQFF
- TRBJ2-4 - TRBV7-9 TGTGCCAGCAGCACCCGGCGGACAGCCGAGTACTTC CASSTRRTAEYF
few TRBJ2-2 TRBD1 TRBV7-9 TGTGCCAGCAGCTTATTGGAGACAGGGTTTATCGGGGAGCTGTTTTTT CASSLLETGFIGELFF
many TRBJ1-1 - TRBV6-2/TRBV6-3 TGTGCCAGCAGTTTTACGAGCACTGAAGCTTTCTTT CASSFTSTEAFF
many TRBJ1-2 - TRBV7-2 TGTGCCAGCAGCCACCCCGGACGGCGTTGGGGAGGCTACACCTTC CASSHPGRRWGGYTF
- TRBJ2-5 - TRBV10-2 TGCGCCAGCAGAGCTTCTACTTGGGACGACGGTGGGGCCCAGTACTTC CASRASTWDDGGAQYF
- TRBJ2-5 - TRBV7-7 TGTCCCAGCAGCTTTGGGGGGAGACGGGAGACCCAGTACTTC CPSSFGGRRETQYF
few TRBJ1-4 - TRBV6-1 TGTGCCAGCAGTGATGCAGGGGTAGCGGAAAAACTGTTTTTT CASSDAGVAEKLFF
few TRBJ1-2 - TRBV12-3/TRBV12-4 TGTGCCAGCAGTTCAGGGGATGGCTACACCTTC CASSSGDGYTF
- TRBJ2-2 - TRBV7-2 TGTGCCAGCAGCTTAGCGGTTGTCGCCGGGGAGCTGTTTTTT CASSLAVVAGELFF
many TRBJ2-5 - TRBV27 TGTGCCAGCAGTCCGTCCGCGGTTTTCGGACGCGCAACTATAAGGACCCAGTACTTC CASSPSAVFGRATIRTQYF
- TRBJ1-4 TRBD1 TRBV6-5 TGTGCCAGCAGTTACTCTCTCGGGAGGACAGGGAGGGTGGCTAATGAAAAACTGTTTTTT CASSYSLGRTGRVANEKLFF
once TRBJ2-7 - TRBV7-2 TGTGCCAGCAGCAAACCGGGGCCAGGACCCTACGAGCAGTACTTC CASSKPGPGPYEQYF
many TRBJ1-1 TRBD1 TRBV12-3/TRBV12-4 TGTGCCAGCAGTTCAAACCCCGGACAGGGGTCTTCCAAGAACACTGAAGCTTTCTTT CASSSNPGQGSSKNTEAFF
many TRBJ2-5 TRBD2 TRBV7-2 TGTGCCAGCAGCCCTGGGGGGGGAGGTGAAGAGACCCAGTACTTC CASSPGGGGEETQYF